The 7 T cell receptor beta chains below come from one sample, sequenced in a study of persistence of HIV-infected CD4 T cells (dated by TCRdb to 2018 to 2021). The immunoSEQ hsTCRB assay version 4 in survey mode was used to sequence TCRbeta repertoires from genomic DNA. This is the immuneACCESS table as TCRdb keeps it, with only in-frame sequences that have V and J called. A part of the clones is gone; compared with another copy, unresolved V genes explain less than half, and the rest is unexplained. This sample gives about 64,000 clones in total; 65% to 80% of them show up just once. 1.7% of the sample is held by the ten biggest clonotypes. These receptors are not linked to any known antigen. The sample's treatment or condition label, decoded: suppressive antiretroviral therapy. A pool of overlapping HIV-1 Gag 15-mer peptides, at roughly 1 ug per peptide per mL, was used to stimulate the cells. Memory populations depleted of antigen-responding cells were obtained by sorting nonresponding CD40L-negative CD69-negative CD45RO-high memory CD4+ T cells.

Source: CD4+ T cells sorted from PBMCs after approximately 19-hour stimulation, taken from a patient who received antiretroviral therapy. The sample's cell subset or site, from its label and the paper: CD40L-CD69- CD45RO-high memory CD4 T cells not responding to Gag peptides. These TCRs come from an adult man with HIV who was CMV-seropositive.

This chain joins TRBV28 and TRBJ1-5; possibly TRBD1 for D (5 bases). This CDR3 region has 14 residues. CDR1 and CDR2 from the germline V gene are MDHEN and SYDVKM. Trimming shortened V by 7 bases and J by 3 bases, and 13 bases separated the two germline ends. The CDR3 reads CASTPVQVNQPQHF. CDR3 DNA sequence: TGTGCCAGCACCCCCGTACAGGTCAATCAGCCCCAGCATTTT.

The chain joins TRBV6-6 to TRBJ2-3; the D is unclear. Germline assignment: CDR1 MNHNY and CDR2 SVGAGI (reference sequence). V was pared by 6 bases and J by 0 bases, with 4 bases between. CDR3 length: 12 residues. The CDR3 DNA follows: TGTGCCAGCAGAATCAGCACAGATACGCAGTATTTT. It translates to CASRISTDTQYF.

The chain has TRBV19 and TRBJ1-1; D not certain. With 10 bases removed from V and 5 bases from J, the gap between germline ends came to 11 bases. The CDR3 extends over 11 amino acids. CDR1 LNHDA and CDR2 SQIVND come from the germline V gene (reference sequence). The CDR3 spells CATSQWTEAFF. CDR3 coding DNA: TGTGCCACCTCCCAGTGGACTGAAGCTTTCTTT.

This sequence joins TRBV28 and TRBJ1-2; TRBD1 matches at 9 bases. This CDR3 is 14 amino acids long. Germline lookup yields CDR1 MDHEN and CDR2 SYDVKM. J was trimmed by 5 bases and V by 11 bases; bases with no gene match: 12. The CDR3 DNA reads TGTGCCGCGCTACCGGGACAGGGTGGGTATGGCTACACCTTC. Its protein product is CAALPGQGGYGYTF.

V gene TRBV5-1 combines with J gene TRBJ2-1; TRBD2 is a possible D gene (5 bases). Deletions cut 0 bases from V and 7 bases from J, with 14 bases between. Germline CDR1 and CDR2: SGHRS and YFSETQ. The CDR3 spans 15 residues. DNA of the CDR3: TGCGCCAGCAGCTTGGGGCCTAGCCCCCAAAATGAGCAGTTCTTC. Its translation: CASSLGPSPQNEQFF.

This chain joins TRBV3-1 (or the pseudogene TRBV3-2) and TRBJ1-2; perhaps TRBD1 as D (6 bases). Germline V gene lookup returns CDR1 LGHDT and CDR2 YNNKEL (reference sequence). There are 16 residues in the CDR3. With 4 bases removed from V and 3 bases from J, the gap between germline ends came to 18 bases. The CDR3 DNA sequence: TGTGCCAGCAGCCTCAACACCGGGACACTAGACTATGGCTACACCTTC. This encodes CASSLNTGTLDYGYTF.

The chain couples TRBV4-1 to TRBJ1-3, with 7 bases identical to TRBD1. J lost 0 bases, V lost 2 bases, and 10 bases had no gene match. The length of the CDR3 is 18 residues. Per germline, CDR1 MGHRA and CDR2 YSYEKL. The CDR3 here is CASSQPYRGIGSGNTIYF. DNA of the CDR3: TGCGCCAGCAGCCAACCTTACAGGGGCATAGGCTCTGGAAACACCATATATTTT.